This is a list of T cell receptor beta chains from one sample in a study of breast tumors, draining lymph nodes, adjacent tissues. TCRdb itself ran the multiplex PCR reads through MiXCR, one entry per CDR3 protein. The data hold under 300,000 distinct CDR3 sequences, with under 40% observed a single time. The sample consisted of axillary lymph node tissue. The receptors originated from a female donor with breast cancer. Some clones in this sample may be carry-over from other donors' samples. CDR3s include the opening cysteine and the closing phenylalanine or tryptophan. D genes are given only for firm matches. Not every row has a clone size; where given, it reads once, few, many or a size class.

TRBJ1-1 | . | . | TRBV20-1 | CSATTGRYTEAFF | TGCAGTGCGACGACTGGACGGTACACTGAAGCTTTCTTT
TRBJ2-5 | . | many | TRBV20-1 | CSASRLEETQYF | TGCAGTGCTAGCAGGCTGGAAGAGACCCAGTACTTC
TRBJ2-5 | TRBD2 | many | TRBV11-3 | CASTPGTSGIQETQYF | TGTGCCAGCACCCCAGGGACTAGCGGGATCCAAGAGACCCAGTACTTC
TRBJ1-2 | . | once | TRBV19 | CANRQDRLSYGYTF | TGTGCCAATAGGCAGGACCGCTTATCATATGGCTACACCTTC
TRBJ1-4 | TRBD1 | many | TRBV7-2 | CASSLSGTGGQEKLFF | TGTGCCAGCAGCTTGTCCGGGACAGGGGGGCAGGAAAAACTGTTTTTT
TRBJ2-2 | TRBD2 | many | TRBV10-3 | CAISDPWREGYSGELFF | TGTGCCATCAGTGATCCCTGGCGGGAGGGGTATTCCGGGGAGCTGTTTTTT
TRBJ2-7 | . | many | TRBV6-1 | CASSIYLYEQYF | TGTGCCAGCAGTATTTACCTTTACGAGCAGTACTTC
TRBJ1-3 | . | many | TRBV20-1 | CSARPSGLRSGNTIYF | TGCAGTGCTAGACCCAGTGGACTGCGCTCTGGAAACACCATATATTTT
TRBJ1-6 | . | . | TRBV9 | CASSVGVRPLHF | TGTGCCAGCAGCGTAGGGGTTAGGCCCCTCCACTTT
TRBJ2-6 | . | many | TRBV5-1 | CASSLEGAGANVLTF | TGTGCCAGCAGCTTGGAAGGGGCTGGGGCCAACGTCCTGACTTTC
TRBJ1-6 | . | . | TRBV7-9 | CASSLDRGRNSPLHF | TGTGCCAGCAGCTTAGACCGGGGGCGCAATTCACCCCTCCACTTT
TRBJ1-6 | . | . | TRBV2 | CASRANGHYNSPLHF | TGTGCCAGCAGGGCGAATGGACACTATAATTCACCCCTCCACTTT
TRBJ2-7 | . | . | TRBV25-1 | CASSVTQGLSYEQYF | TGTGCCAGCAGTGTTACCCAGGGGCTGTCCTACGAGCAGTACTTC
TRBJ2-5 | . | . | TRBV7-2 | CASSLAGPGRETQHF | TGTGCCAGCAGCTTAGCGGGCCCGGGCCGAGAGACCCAGCACTTC
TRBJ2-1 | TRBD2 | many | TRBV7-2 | CASTVSGRAREQFF | TGTGCCAGTACGGTTAGCGGGAGGGCGAGAGAGCAGTTCTTC
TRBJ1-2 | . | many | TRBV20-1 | CSVSGGRIYGYTF | TGCAGTGTATCGGGGGGCAGAATTTATGGCTACACCTTC
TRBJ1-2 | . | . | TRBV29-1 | CSVEKAGQHGYTF | TGCAGCGTTGAAAAGGCAGGGCAGCATGGCTACACCTTC
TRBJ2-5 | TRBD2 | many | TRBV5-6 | CASSIRTSGGRETQYF | TGTGCCAGCAGCATTCGGACTAGCGGGGGGAGGGAGACCCAGTACTTC
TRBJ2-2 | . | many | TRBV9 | CASSVTGSGELFF | TGTGCCAGCAGCGTTACAGGGTCCGGGGAGCTGTTTTTT
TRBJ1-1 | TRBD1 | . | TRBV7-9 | CASSLTGGPEAFF | TGTGCCAGCAGCTTGACAGGGGGCCCTGAAGCTTTCTTT
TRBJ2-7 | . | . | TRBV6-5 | CASNYQRDWGDEQYF | TGTGCCAGCAATTATCAAAGGGACTGGGGAGATGAGCAGTACTTC
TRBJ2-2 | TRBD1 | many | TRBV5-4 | CASSRDRGTGELFF | TGTGCCAGCAGTCGAGACAGGGGCACCGGGGAGCTGTTTTTT
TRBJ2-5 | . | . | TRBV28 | CASSLWSGGQETQYF | TGTGCCAGCAGTTTATGGTCAGGGGGGCAAGAGACCCAGTACTTC
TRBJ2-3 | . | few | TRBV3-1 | CASSQGVVSTDTQYF | TGTGCCAGCAGCCAAGGCGTGGTATCCACAGATACGCAGTATTTT
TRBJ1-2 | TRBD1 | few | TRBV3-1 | CASSPLPGGYTF | TGTGCCAGCAGCCCCCTGCCAGGGGGATATACCTTC
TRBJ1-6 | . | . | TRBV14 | CARPGTSYNSPLHF | TGTGCTAGACCCGGGACCTCCTATAATTCACCCCTCCACTTT
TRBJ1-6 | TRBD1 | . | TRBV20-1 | CSARDSSGRGRF | TGCAGTGCTAGAGATAGCTCGGGCAGGGGGAGATTT
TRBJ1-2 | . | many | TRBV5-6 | CASSLTAGYTF | TGTGCCAGCAGCTTGACAGCTGGGTACACCTTC
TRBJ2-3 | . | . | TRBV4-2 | CASSQDGGKGDTQYF | TGTGCCAGCAGCCAAGACGGAGGGAAAGGAGATACGCAGTATTTT
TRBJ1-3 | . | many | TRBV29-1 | CSVLRGSGNTIYF | TGCAGCGTTCTGAGGGGCTCTGGAAACACCATATATTTT
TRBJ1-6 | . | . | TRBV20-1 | CSAGEGRNSPPHF | TGCAGTGCCGGAGAAGGGCGTAATTCACCCCCCCACTTT
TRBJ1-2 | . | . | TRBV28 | CASSLIRVNYGYTF | TGTGCCAGCAGTCTCATCAGGGTGAACTATGGCTACACCTTC
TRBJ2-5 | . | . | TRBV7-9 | CASSGGGQETQYF | TGTGCCAGCAGCGGAGGGGGCCAAGAGACCCAGTACTTC
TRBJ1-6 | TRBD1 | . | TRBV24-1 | CATSDGTGVRSPLHF | TGTGCCACCAGTGATGGGACAGGGGTAAGGTCACCCCTCCACTTT
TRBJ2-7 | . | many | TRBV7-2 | CASSVTGSYEQYF | TGTGCCAGCAGCGTTACAGGGTCCTACGAGCAGTACTTC